This T cell receptor (beta chain) was retrieved from a study of cytomegalovirus exposure and HLA in healthy donors. Study outcomes and limitations: The study put some 160 TCR beta chains on its list as cytomegalovirus-associated. No immune exposure information besides CMV serostatus was available.

Researchers ran the PCR with 60 Vbeta and 13 Jbeta primers. TCRdb's table, derived via immunoSEQ multiplex PCR, lists solely in-frame clones and lacks some. The sample lists under 250,000 clones, approximately 80% occurring once. CDR1 is MDHEN, CDR2 SYDVKM, per germline. The CDR3 contains 15 residues. The J segment lost 0 bases and the V segment lost 4 bases, leaving 4 bases of the junction unmatched. In the case of this clone: Its antigen is unknown.

This clonotype was sampled from a male donor in good health and CMV-seronegative. The chain carries TRBV28 and TRBJ2-7, with 9 nucleotides matching TRBD2. The sample was PBMCs. CDR3 coding DNA: TGTGCCAGCAGTTCTCTAGCGGGACTCTCCTACGAGCAGTACTTC. As protein: CASSSLAGLSYEQYF.